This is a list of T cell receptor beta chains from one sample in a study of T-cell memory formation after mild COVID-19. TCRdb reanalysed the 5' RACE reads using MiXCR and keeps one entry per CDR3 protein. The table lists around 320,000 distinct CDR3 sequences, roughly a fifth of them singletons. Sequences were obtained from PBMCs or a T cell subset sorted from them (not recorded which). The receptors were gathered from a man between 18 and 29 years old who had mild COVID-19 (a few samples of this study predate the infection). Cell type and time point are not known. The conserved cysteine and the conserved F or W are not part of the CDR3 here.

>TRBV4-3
ASSQDLRFYEQY
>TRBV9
ASSRQTGGSEQY
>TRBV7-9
ASRGADLNTEAF
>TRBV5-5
ASSPSQGRYMNTEAF
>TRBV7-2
ASTPTGTNTGELF
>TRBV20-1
SARNGMNTEAF
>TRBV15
ATSPRTSGGFGELF
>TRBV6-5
ASSYGSGGGAGELF
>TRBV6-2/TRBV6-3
ASSYGETPDGMKHSNQPQH
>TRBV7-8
ASSLVPGLILTEAF
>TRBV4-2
ASSREGGEDNQPQH
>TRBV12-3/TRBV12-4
ASSWGGQLNTEAF
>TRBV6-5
ASSYFVESLPYGYT
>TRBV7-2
ASSPSGFGTEAF
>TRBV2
ASSSGLAGGSYEQY
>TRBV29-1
SVGYRETQY
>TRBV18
ASSPQATDTQY
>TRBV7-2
ASSFTGTPGQPQH
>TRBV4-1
ASSHSSGVSSYNEQF
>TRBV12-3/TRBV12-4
ASSTPGTGGAYGYT
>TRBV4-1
ASSHAQGLNTDTQY
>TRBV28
ASSPPNQGAGELF
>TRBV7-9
ASSLGQPGNSPLH
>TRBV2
ASSVQGSGNTIY
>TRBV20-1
SASSGPINEKGF
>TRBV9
ASSVGGLQETQY
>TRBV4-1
ASSRPTNYGYT
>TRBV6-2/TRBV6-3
ASSYDLLETQY
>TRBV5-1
ASSPPGSGANVLT
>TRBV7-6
ASSLGQGKLAEAF
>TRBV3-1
ASSQVGRDHEQY
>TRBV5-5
ASSPPPGAPYNEQF
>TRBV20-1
SASDRVEKLF
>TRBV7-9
ASSTTGTGAGELF
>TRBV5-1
ASSQQGARETQY
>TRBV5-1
ASSLQSGQTETQY
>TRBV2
ASSEGYGANVLT
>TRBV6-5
ASSYLQAAYEQY
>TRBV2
ANPGREDQETQY
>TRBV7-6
ASSRRLAGEETQY
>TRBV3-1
ASSHLATDTQY
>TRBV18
ASSPPGSLMNTEAF
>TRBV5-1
ASSPGGGSDTQY
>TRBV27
ASSLGREAF
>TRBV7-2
ASKRTPNTEAF
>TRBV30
AWSLGGTDTQY
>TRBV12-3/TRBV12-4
ASSRDRADTQY
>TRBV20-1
SARPGTSGGATETQY
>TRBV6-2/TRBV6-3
ASSYPNTEAF
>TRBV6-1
ASSVRGVETQY
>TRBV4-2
ASSQGVREDGYT
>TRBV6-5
ASSVSGRAQY
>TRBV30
AWSDYSNQPQH
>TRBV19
ASSISQATSPLH
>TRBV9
ASSVDGRGPFGSYNEQF
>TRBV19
AVWDRGPRPQH
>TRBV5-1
ASSLGLLAGEYQETQY
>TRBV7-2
ASSPGRSSYNEQF